The subject of this entry is one T cell receptor (beta chain). These data come from a study of blood T cell repertoires in COVID-19. Original data processing: Estimated nucleated cell counts came from reference gene primer amplification. Sequencing was performed with immunoSEQ multiplex PCR; in TCRdb, only in-frame clones are kept and a portion is missing. The V and J calls and the clone size are those of that table, but D and trimming were determined from the DNA. The table has roughly 400,000 clones, approximately 90% seen once. The V end was cut by 1 base, the J end by 9 bases, with 6 bases between. CDR1 is MNHEY, CDR2 SVGEGT, per germline. The length of the CDR3 is 11 residues.

Sequencing was carried out using PBMCs or T cells enriched from blood (not recorded which). The sequence derives from a woman aged 40 to 55 who had been exposed to COVID-19. V is TRBV6-2 or TRBV6-3 and J is TRBJ1-1, with unresolved D. For the CDR3, the DNA is TGTGCCAGCAGTTACTACAGACAAGCTTTCTTT. Its protein product is CASSYYRQAFF.